Shown below are 28 T cell receptor beta chains from a single sample sequenced in a study of T cell clones after liver transplantation. The assay was immunoSEQ multiplex PCR, and TCRdb's table has in-frame clones only and misses some. The repertoire holds under 130,000 clones, with around 80% as singletons. The sequencing here drew on CD4+ T cells from blood, taken approximately 43 months after liver transplant. These receptors all come from a human patient who received a liver transplant. Some T cells may originate from the graft donor.

The chain has TRBV12-5 and TRBJ1-2; no firm D call. Trimming shortened V by 2 bases and J by 5 bases, and 15 bases separated the two germline ends. CDR3 length: 15 residues. The germline V gene has CDR1 LGHNT and CDR2 FRNRAP. The CDR3 spells CASGLSGSLPYGYTF. CDR3 bases: TGTGCTAGTGGTTTGAGTGGTTCGCTCCCTTATGGCTACACCTTC. Looking up the rest from reference TRBV12-5 and TRBJ1-2 gives the full variable domain: DARVTQTPRHKVTEMGQEVTMRCQPILGHNTVFWYRQTMMQGLELLAYFRNRAPLDDSGMPKDRFSAEMPDATLATLKIQPSEPRDSAVYFCASGLSGSLPYGYTFGSGTRLTVV.

A word on this clone: Other DNA sequences in the same sample also yield this CDR3. This chain connects TRBV5-1 to TRBJ2-3; no clear D. This CDR3 comprises 13 residues. Trimming shortened V by 0 bases and J by 5 bases, and 7 bases separated the two germline ends. The germline CDR1 and CDR2 sequences are SGHRS and YFSETQ. The CDR3 is CASSLAGEDTQYF. The CDR3 bases are TGCGCCAGCAGCTTGGCTGGTGAAGATACGCAGTATTTT. Based on the CDR3 plus reference TRBV5-1 and TRBJ2-3, the full variable domain is KAGVTQTPRYLIKTRGQQVTLSCSPISGHRSVSWYQQTPGQGLQFLFEYFSETQRNKGNFPGRFSGRQFSNSRSEMNVSTLELGDSALYLCASSLAGEDTQYFGPGTRLTVL.

This clone was seen once. J is TRBJ2-7 and V is TRBV27; 13 bases agree with TRBD2. Germline V CDR1 and CDR2: MNHEY, SMNVEV (reference sequence). The CDR3 contains 18 residues. V dropped 5 bases and J dropped 0; count of bases not matched to a gene: 10. As DNA, the CDR3 is TGTGCCAGCAGTACACACCCTAGGACTAGCGGGAGCTCCTACGAGCAGTACTTC. It translates to CASSTHPRTSGSSYEQYF.

The DNA for the CDR3 is TGTGCCAGCAGCCCTACCGGGATCACCGCTTCAACCCAGCATTTT. Amino acid sequence: CASSPTGITASTQHF. The rearrangement links TRBV11-2 to TRBJ1-5; D unclear. CDR1 is SGHAT, CDR2 FQNNGV, per germline. Trimming stripped 5 bases from V and 11 bases from J, with 22 bases between. This CDR3 region has 15 residues.

This clone was counted a few times. The chain employs TRBV6-1 and TRBJ2-7; D ambiguous. The length of the CDR3 is 11 residues. V was clipped by 6 bases and J by 3 bases, with 6 bases between them. Germline V CDR1 and CDR2: MNHNS, SASEGT. This CDR3 is CASSSFYEQYF. CDR3 nucleotides: TGTGCCAGCAGCTCGTTCTACGAGCAGTACTTC.

Only one count was recorded for this clone. The gene calls are TRBV27 and TRBJ2-3, with 11 bases fitting TRBD2. The germline V gene encodes CDR1 MNHEY and CDR2 SMNVEV (reference sequence). V lost 2 bases to trimming and J lost 6 bases; unmatched junction nucleotides: 10. The CDR3 is made up of 17 amino acids. CDR3 sequence reads: CASSLRKTSGKWDTQYF. The CDR3 DNA follows: TGTGCCAGCAGTTTACGTAAGACTAGCGGGAAGTGGGATACGCAGTATTTT.

The chain carries TRBV10-3 and TRBJ2-4, with a tentative D call TRBD1 (5 bases). CDR1 and CDR2 (germline): ENHRY, SYGVKD. This CDR3 region has 15 residues. The V and J ends lost 0 bases and 1 base respectively, with 7 bases between them. This CDR3 reads CAISESDTAKNIQYF. In DNA, the CDR3 is TGTGCCATCAGTGAGTCGGACACGGCCAAAAACATTCAGTACTTC.

The genes are TRBV5-1 and TRBJ2-7; 7 bases are a match to TRBD1. J gave up 2 bases and V 4 bases, and 9 bases lay outside the gene matches. Per the germline V gene, CDR1 is SGHRS and CDR2 is YFSETQ. The CDR3 covers 15 residues. CDR3 sequence (DNA): TGCGCCAGCAGCCCCGGTACCGGGACAGCCTACGAGCAGTACTTC. Translated, it gives CASSPGTGTAYEQYF. Using reference TRBV5-1 and TRBJ2-7 for the parts outside the CDR3, the full variable domain is KAGVTQTPRYLIKTRGQQVTLSCSPISGHRSVSWYQQTPGQGLQFLFEYFSETQRNKGNFPGRFSGRQFSNSRSEMNVSTLELGDSALYLCASSPGTGTAYEQYFGPGTRLTVT.

This clone was counted many times. The chain links TRBV28 to TRBJ2-3, with D perhaps TRBD1 (6 bases). The CDR3 extends over 14 amino acids. CDR1 is MDHEN, CDR2 SYDVKM, per germline. V was shortened by 4 bases and J by 3 bases, with 11 bases between the two germline ends. CDR3 nucleotide sequence: TGTGCCAGCAGTTCGACAGGTGAAACAGATACGCAGTATTTT. Translation gives CASSSTGETDTQYF.

The CDR3 region is CASSPRANPYNEQFF. The DNA of the CDR3 is TGTGCCAGCTCACCCCGAGCGAACCCCTACAATGAGCAGTTCTTC. The gene calls are TRBV18 and TRBJ2-1; D gene ambiguous. The V and J ends lost 3 bases and 2 bases respectively, with 11 bases between them. Per germline, CDR1 KGHSH and CDR2 LQKENI. The CDR3 runs to 15 residues.

The chain combines TRBV7-2 with TRBJ1-5; tentative D call: TRBD1 (5 bases). Germline assignment: CDR1 SGHTA and CDR2 FQGNSA. V was pared by 1 base and J by 2 bases, with 15 bases between. This CDR3 contains 17 residues. CDR3 in amino acids: CASSLDPPGLGNQPQHF. The CDR3 DNA follows: TGTGCCAGCAGCTTAGATCCTCCAGGGCTTGGCAATCAGCCCCAGCATTTT.

The J gene is TRBJ2-7, the V gene TRBV11-1, with 7 bases lining up with TRBD1. Germline V gene sequence: CDR1 SGHAT, CDR2 FQDESV (reference sequence). With V trimmed by 1 base and J by 3 bases, 6 bases remained unmatched. The CDR3 contains 15 residues. This CDR3 is CASSLGPGTDYEQYF. As DNA, the CDR3 is TGTGCCAGCAGCTTAGGTCCCGGGACAGACTACGAGCAGTACTTC.

The rearrangement uses TRBV11-2 and TRBJ2-1; D assignment may be TRBD1 or TRBD2 (5 bases each). CDR3 length: 12 amino acids. The V end was cut by 5 bases, the J end by 6 bases, with 8 bases between. Germline assignment: CDR1 SGHAT and CDR2 FQNNGV. The CDR3 nucleotides read TGTGCCAGCAGCCGGGACCTCAATGAGCAGTTCTTC. Protein sequence: CASSRDLNEQFF.

The chain couples TRBV7-9 to TRBJ2-1; no reliable D call. The V end lost 1 base, the J end lost 3 bases, and 13 bases lay between the germline ends. The CDR3 length is 16 residues. From germline, CDR1 is SEHNR and CDR2 FQNEAQ (reference sequence). The CDR3: CASSLGRVMYYNEQFF. The CDR3 bases are TGTGCCAGCAGCTTAGGACGGGTTATGTACTACAATGAGCAGTTCTTC.

The chain is built from TRBV2 and TRBJ1-4; D is perhaps TRBD1 (6 bases). V was clipped by 8 bases and J by 8 bases, with 18 bases between them. CDR1 and CDR2 from the germline V gene are SNHLY and FYNNEI. The CDR3 is made up of 14 amino acids. In DNA form, the CDR3 reads TGTGCCAGCCTCTACGGGACATCGAGCGAAAAACTGTTTTTT. Translated, it gives CASLYGTSSEKLFF.

The V gene is TRBV29-1, the J gene TRBJ2-1, with D tentatively TRBD1 or TRBD2 (6 bases each). V was cut by 7 bases and J by 0 bases, with 19 bases left in between. The CDR3 consists of 16 residues. Germline V gene sequence: CDR1 SQVTM, CDR2 ANQGSEA. CDR3 amino acids: CSATFNGGGSYNEQFF. Written as DNA, the CDR3 is TGCAGCGCGACTTTTAATGGAGGGGGCTCCTACAATGAGCAGTTCTTC.

This clone occurred once. J is TRBJ2-7 and V is TRBV7-2, with a possible D match to TRBD1 (6 bases). Germline V gives CDR1 SGHTA, CDR2 FQGNSA. Trimming cost V 4 bases and J 6 bases, with 13 bases left between them. The CDR3 length is 13 residues. The CDR3 region is CASSYYRDREQYF. The CDR3 nucleotides are TGTGCCAGCAGCTATTACAGGGACCGCGAGCAGTACTTC.

The chain links TRBV11-3 to TRBJ2-2; D is ambiguous. Germline V CDR1 and CDR2: SGHNT, YENEEA. V was cut by 5 bases and J by 6 bases, with 13 bases left in between. The CDR3 has 14 residues. The CDR3 DNA reads TGTGCCAGCAGCCGCCCGTCCCCAGCCGGGGAGCTGTTTTTT. Translation gives CASSRPSPAGELFF. The complete variable domain, with remaining parts taken from reference TRBV11-3 and TRBJ2-2, reads EAGVVQSPRYKIIEKKQPVAFWCNPISGHNTLYWYLQNLGQGPELLIRYENEEAVDDSQLPKDRFSAERLKGVDSTLKIQPAELGDSAVYLCASSRPSPAGELFFGEGSRLTVL.

In its sample, this clone was seen once. V gene TRBV5-1 combines with J gene TRBJ1-1; D not certain. This CDR3 has 15 amino acids. Germline values: CDR1 SGHRS, CDR2 YFSETQ. The germline V and J ends were trimmed by 1 base and 0 bases, with 10 bases remaining between them. CDR3 sequence reads: CASSLQTRLNTEAFF. CDR3 DNA: TGCGCCAGCAGCTTGCAAACCAGGTTGAACACTGAAGCTTTCTTT.

This clone is a singleton in its sample. The chain joins TRBV2 to TRBJ2-1; D gene ambiguous. V lost 6 bases to trimming and J lost 3 bases, with 6 bases between them. This CDR3 is 12 amino acids long. The germline V gene has CDR1 SNHLY and CDR2 FYNNEI. The CDR3 sequence is CASSPDYNEQFF. The CDR3, as DNA: TGTGCCAGCAGCCCGGACTACAATGAGCAGTTCTTC.

The genes are TRBV11-2 and TRBJ2-2; D tentatively fits TRBD1 or TRBD2 (5 bases each). Trimming left V 4 bases short and J 1 base short, with 10 bases between. The CDR3 sequence is 15 residues long. The germline V gene encodes CDR1 SGHAT and CDR2 FQNNGV. CDR3 sequence reads: CASSSRGGNTGELFF. The CDR3 bases are TGTGCCAGCAGCTCGAGGGGTGGGAACACCGGGGAGCTGTTTTTT. Full variable domain (missing parts from reference TRBV11-2 and TRBJ2-2): EAGVAQSPRYKIIEKRQSVAFWCNPISGHATLYWYQQILGQGPKLLIQFQNNGVVDDSQLPKDRFSAERLKGVDSTLKIQPAKLEDSAVYLCASSSRGGNTGELFFGEGSRLTVL.

The rearrangement joins TRBV19 to TRBJ1-3; D is unclear. V lost 5 bases to trimming and J lost 7 bases, with 9 bases between them. Germline V CDR1 and CDR2: LNHDA, SQIVND (reference sequence). This CDR3 comprises 12 residues. CDR3 residues: CASSGRGNTIYF. The CDR3, as DNA: TGTGCCAGTAGTGGTCGAGGGAACACCATATATTTT. Full variable domain (remainder filled in from reference TRBV19 and TRBJ1-3): DGGITQSPKYLFRKEGQNVTLSCEQNLNHDAMYWYRQDPGQGLRLIYYSQIVNDFQKGDIAEGYSVSREKKESFPLTVTSAQKNPTAFYLCASSGRGNTIYFGEGSWLTVV.

This chain uses TRBV28 with TRBJ2-1; the match to TRBD2 covers 9 bases. Germline loops: CDR1 MDHEN, CDR2 SYDVKM. Trimming took 8 bases from V and 7 from J; bases not matched to a gene: 12. CDR3 length: 15 residues. The CDR3 here is CASASASGRRNEQFF. CDR3 bases: TGTGCCAGCGCCTCTGCAAGCGGGAGGAGAAATGAGCAGTTCTTC.

V gene TRBV19 combines with J gene TRBJ1-2, with D possibly matching TRBD1 (6 bases). Germline V gene data show CDR1 as LNHDA and CDR2 as SQIVND (reference sequence). The CDR3 spans 17 residues. V was trimmed by 5 bases and J by 0 bases, leaving 19 bases between them. CDR3 loop: CASSPARPNRANYGYTF. Here the CDR3 DNA reads TGTGCCAGTAGTCCCGCCCGCCCGAACAGGGCTAACTATGGCTACACCTTC.

The chain has TRBV2 and TRBJ2-7; D may be TRBD1 (5 bases). The length of the CDR3 is 14 residues. V lost 7 bases and J 2 bases, leaving 15 bases between the germline ends. CDR1 SNHLY and CDR2 FYNNEI come from the germline V gene. The CDR3 protein is CASNIGHRPYEQYF. CDR3 bases: TGTGCCAGCAATATCGGACACCGTCCCTACGAGCAGTACTTC.

The chain recombines TRBV11-2 with TRBJ2-1, with D possibly matching TRBD1 (6 bases). Trimming stripped 4 bases from V and 0 bases from J, with 10 bases between. Germline V CDR1 and CDR2: SGHAT, FQNNGV. This CDR3 spans 15 amino acids. The CDR3 sequence: CASSSQGSSYNEQFF. The DNA of the CDR3 is TGTGCCAGCAGCTCACAGGGTAGCTCCTACAATGAGCAGTTCTTC.

CDR3 in DNA: TGTGCCAGCAGCCCACCGGGCCTAGGGATAGCTTTCTTT. It translates to CASSPPGLGIAFF. The rearrangement uses TRBV7-2 and TRBJ1-1; unclear D gene. CDR3 size: 13 residues. V dropped 5 bases and J dropped 10 bases, with 17 bases sitting between them. Germline loops: CDR1 SGHTA, CDR2 FQGNSA.

The V gene is TRBV18, the J gene TRBJ2-2, with 9 bases lining up with TRBD1. V was pared by 3 bases and J by 6 bases, with 8 bases of the junction left unmatched. The germline gives CDR1 KGHSH, CDR2 LQKENI. The CDR3 contains 16 residues. The CDR3 coding sequence is TGTGCCAGCTCACCCTTACAGGGGGCTAAAGCCGGGGAGCTGTTTTTT. Encoded protein: CASSPLQGAKAGELFF.